Listed below are T cell receptor beta chains from one sample, sequenced in a study of blood T cells in healthy people across ages. MiXCR, applied by TCRdb to the 5' RACE reads, yields one record per CDR3 protein. The table records some 1.1 million distinct CDR3 sequences, around two fifths of them present only once. What was sequenced was blood. All receptors derive from a man between 18 and 29 years old in good health. Both conserved end residues are part of each CDR3. The order of the fields is D gene, J gene, clone size, V gene, CDR3 DNA, CDR3 protein. The D gene is left open where the match is weak. Not every row has a clone size; where given, it reads once, few, many or a size class.

- TRBJ1-1 - TRBV7-2 TGCGCCAGCAGCTTTTGGGCAGGGGAGAACACTGAAGCTTTCTTT CASSFWAGENTEAFF
- TRBJ2-1 - TRBV3-1 TGTGCCAGCAGCCATGCTGGGTACAACAATGAGCAGTTCTTC CASSHAGYNNEQFF
- TRBJ2-6 few TRBV20-1 TGCAGTGCTAGAGATTTCTCTGGGGCCAACGTCCTGACTTTC CSARDFSGANVLTF
- TRBJ2-2 few TRBV24-1 TGTGCCACCAGTGATCAGGACCGATCGAACACCGGGGAGCTGTTTTTT CATSDQDRSNTGELFF
- TRBJ2-7 - TRBV6-2/TRBV6-3 TGTGCCAGCGGACATGGGCCCTCCTACGAGCAGTACTTC CASGHGPSYEQYF
- TRBJ2-1 - TRBV4-3 TGCGCCAGCAGCCAAGATTCCGAGAGGACTACCTTATACAATGAGCAGTTCTTC CASSQDSERTTLYNEQFF
- TRBJ1-2 few TRBV4-2 TGTGCCAGCAGCCAAGTTACGCATCGGGACGGATTCTATGGCTACACCTTC CASSQVTHRDGFYGYTF
TRBD1 TRBJ1-2 many TRBV30 TGTGCCGGAATACAGGGGTTTTCCTATGGCTACACCTTC CAGIQGFSYGYTF
- TRBJ2-7 - TRBV29-1 TGCAGCGTTGCCACGGGACTCCGAGGCTCCTACGAGCAGTACTTC CSVATGLRGSYEQYF
- TRBJ2-7 - TRBV20-1 TGCAGTGCTGCCCCCTCGGAGCATCAGAAAGCCAAGAACACTCAGTACTTC CSAAPSEHQKAKNTQYF
- TRBJ1-6 few TRBV12-3/TRBV12-4 TGTGCCAGCAGTCAGGGGACTTCCCGGTCACCCCTCCACTTT CASSQGTSRSPLHF
- TRBJ1-1 - TRBV4-3 TGCGCCAGCAGCCAAGATGGGCATGGGGGGATGGAAGCTTTCTTT CASSQDGHGGMEAFF
- TRBJ1-2 - TRBV6-5 TGTGCCAGCTCACCAGGGACTATGAACTATGGCTACACCTTC CASSPGTMNYGYTF
- TRBJ2-7 few TRBV7-2 TGTGCCAGCAGCCCGATGTTTGATAGCTCCTACGAGCAGTACTTC CASSPMFDSSYEQYF
TRBD1 TRBJ1-1 - TRBV9 TGTGCCAGCAGCACGCCCGGGACAGGGGGTGGGAACACTGAAGCTTTCTTT CASSTPGTGGGNTEAFF
- TRBJ2-4 many TRBV3-1 TGTGCCAGCAGCCAAGATGCCGTTTGGGCCAAAAACATTCAGTACTTC CASSQDAVWAKNIQYF
- TRBJ1-6 few TRBV20-1 TGCAGTGCTAGGGAAAGGGTCTCCCTCCACTTT CSARERVSLHF
- TRBJ2-5 - TRBV13 TGTGCCAGCAGCTTAGAGTCGGATGAGCAGTACTTC CASSLESDEQYF
- TRBJ2-7 few TRBV5-1 TGCGCCAGCAGCCTGGGGGACCTCTTATACGAGCAGTACTTC CASSLGDLLYEQYF
- TRBJ1-2 - TRBV5-1 TGCGCCAGCAGTTTTGGGTCGGGAGATAACTATGGCTACACCTTC CASSFGSGDNYGYTF
- TRBJ2-1 few TRBV7-2 TGTGCCAGCAGCTTAATACTTGAGCAGTTCTTC CASSLILEQFF
- TRBJ1-5 - TRBV6-2/TRBV6-3 TGTGCCACCATGACGGTTAATCAGCCCCAGCATTTT CATMTVNQPQHF
TRBD1 TRBJ1-1 few TRBV29-1 TGCAGCGTTGAATGGGATCAGGGGGGCACTGAAGCTTTCTTT CSVEWDQGGTEAFF
TRBD2 TRBJ2-3 many TRBV6-5 TGTGCCAGCAGTTATGGGGAGGGGACAGATACGCAGTATTTT CASSYGEGTDTQYF
TRBD1 TRBJ1-4 - TRBV4-1 TGCGCCAGCAGCCCCGGGACAGATAATGAAAAACTGTTTTTT CASSPGTDNEKLFF
TRBD1 TRBJ1-4 - TRBV25-1 TGTGCCAGCAGTGAATTTCGGGACAGGGGAACAACTAATGAAAAACTGTTTTTT CASSEFRDRGTTNEKLFF
- TRBJ2-7 - TRBV7-2 TGTGCCAGCAGCTTAGCTGCGCAGGGGACCTACGAGCAGTACTTC CASSLAAQGTYEQYF
- TRBJ2-1 - TRBV7-9 TGTGCCAGCAGCGGTACAGGGACCAACTACGAGCAGTTCTTC CASSGTGTNYEQFF
- TRBJ1-2 - TRBV6-4 TGTGCCAGCAGTGACTCGAGCGCAGGGTTAGGCTACACCTTC CASSDSSAGLGYTF